This is a list of T cell receptor beta chains from one sample in a study of blood T cell repertoires in COVID-19. Sequencing was performed with immunoSEQ multiplex PCR; in TCRdb, only in-frame clones are kept and a portion is missing. Of under 65,000 clones detected, more than 65% appear once; the ten largest clones hold roughly 5.6%. Sequencing was performed on peripheral blood. Every receptor here comes from a woman aged 60-75 years with acute or convalescent COVID-19. The CDR3 runs from the conserved cysteine through the conserved F or W. The order of the fields is clone size, J gene, D gene, V gene, CDR3 DNA, CDR3 protein. A D gene is named only where the DNA matches it firmly. Rows give clone size only sometimes, using once, few, many, or a class for an expanded clone.

clone_size: -
j_call: TRBJ2-3
d_call: -
v_call: TRBV5-1
cdr3_nt: TGCGCCAGCAGCCGGGGTGGAGGTCAACGCACAGATACGCAGTATTTT
cdr3_aa: CASSRGGGQRTDTQYF

clone_size: -
j_call: TRBJ2-1
d_call: -
v_call: TRBV5-1
cdr3_nt: TGCGCCAGCAGCTTGGCGGCAGGGAGGAGCCACAATGAGCAGTTCTTC
cdr3_aa: CASSLAAGRSHNEQFF

clone_size: -
j_call: TRBJ1-3
d_call: TRBD1
v_call: TRBV11-2
cdr3_nt: TGTGCCAGCAGCCCAGGGGGAGAGCACTCTGGAAACACCATATATTTT
cdr3_aa: CASSPGGEHSGNTIYF

clone_size: -
j_call: TRBJ1-5
d_call: TRBD1
v_call: TRBV19
cdr3_nt: TGTGCCAGTAGTGGACAGGCGGCAGGGCAGCCCCAGCATTTT
cdr3_aa: CASSGQAAGQPQHF

clone_size: -
j_call: TRBJ1-4
d_call: TRBD1
v_call: TRBV19
cdr3_nt: TGTGCCAGTAGTCTTGGACAGGGTCCGTTGGAAAAACTGTTTTTT
cdr3_aa: CASSLGQGPLEKLFF

clone_size: -
j_call: TRBJ1-1
d_call: -
v_call: TRBV7-9
cdr3_nt: TGTGCCAGCGATATGGGGCAGGTTAGGTACACTGAAGCTTTCTTT
cdr3_aa: CASDMGQVRYTEAFF

clone_size: once
j_call: TRBJ1-2
d_call: -
v_call: TRBV12-3/TRBV12-4
cdr3_nt: TGTGCCAGCAGTTTGAGAGAGAGTGGTGGCTACACCTTC
cdr3_aa: CASSLRESGGYTF

clone_size: few
j_call: TRBJ1-5
d_call: -
v_call: TRBV19
cdr3_nt: TGTGCCAGTAGTATAGAGGGAGGGCAGCCCCAGCATTTT
cdr3_aa: CASSIEGGQPQHF

clone_size: -
j_call: TRBJ1-1
d_call: -
v_call: TRBV3-1/TRBV3-2
cdr3_nt: TGTGCCAGCAGCCTAGCTGGCTTCACTGAAGCTTTCTTT
cdr3_aa: CASSLAGFTEAFF

clone_size: -
j_call: TRBJ1-5
d_call: TRBD1
v_call: TRBV2
cdr3_nt: TGTGCCAGCAGTGAAGACACAGGGGACACTCAGCCCCAGCATTTT
cdr3_aa: CASSEDTGDTQPQHF

clone_size: -
j_call: TRBJ1-3
d_call: -
v_call: TRBV2
cdr3_nt: TGTGCCAGCAGTGCTGCAGGGTCCTCTGGAAACACCATATATTTT
cdr3_aa: CASSAAGSSGNTIYF

clone_size: -
j_call: TRBJ2-7
d_call: -
v_call: TRBV3-1/TRBV3-2
cdr3_nt: TGTGCCAGCAGCCACCTCTCCTACGAGCAGTACTTC
cdr3_aa: CASSHLSYEQYF

clone_size: -
j_call: TRBJ2-3
d_call: TRBD2
v_call: TRBV10-3
cdr3_nt: TGTGCCCACACCACTAGCGGGGGTTTCCGCACAGATACGCAGTATTTT
cdr3_aa: CAHTTSGGFRTDTQYF

clone_size: -
j_call: TRBJ1-6
d_call: -
v_call: TRBV5-1
cdr3_nt: TGCGCCAGCAGGGAGGAGCGCTGGGGTTCACCCCTCCACTTT
cdr3_aa: CASREERWGSPLHF

clone_size: -
j_call: TRBJ1-1
d_call: -
v_call: TRBV9
cdr3_nt: TGTGCCAGCAGCCCACTAAGGGGAACTGAAGCTTTCTTT
cdr3_aa: CASSPLRGTEAFF

clone_size: once
j_call: TRBJ2-7
d_call: -
v_call: TRBV5-1
cdr3_nt: TGCGCCAGCAGCCCCGGCCCCAGGTACGAGCAGTACTTC
cdr3_aa: CASSPGPRYEQYF

clone_size: -
j_call: TRBJ2-7
d_call: TRBD1
v_call: TRBV12-5
cdr3_nt: TGTGCTAGTGGTCCCCAGACGACAGGGTTGATCCACTTC
cdr3_aa: CASGPQTTGLIHF

clone_size: -
j_call: TRBJ2-5
d_call: TRBD2
v_call: TRBV15
cdr3_nt: TGTGCCACCAGCAGGAACCGGGGCGGGGGGGTCCAAGAGACCCAGTACTTC
cdr3_aa: CATSRNRGGGVQETQYF

clone_size: -
j_call: TRBJ2-1
d_call: TRBD1
v_call: TRBV18
cdr3_nt: TGTGCCAGCTCACCAGGAGCACAGGGGCAAATGAATGAGCAGTTCTTC
cdr3_aa: CASSPGAQGQMNEQFF

clone_size: few
j_call: TRBJ1-2
d_call: -
v_call: TRBV7-8
cdr3_nt: TGTGCCAGCAGTACTCGGTTAGTCTATGGCTACACCTTC
cdr3_aa: CASSTRLVYGYTF

clone_size: -
j_call: TRBJ1-1
d_call: -
v_call: TRBV18
cdr3_nt: TGTGCCAGCTCACCCACGACAGTGAACACTGAAGCTTTCTTT
cdr3_aa: CASSPTTVNTEAFF

clone_size: -
j_call: TRBJ2-2
d_call: TRBD2
v_call: TRBV7-2
cdr3_nt: TGTGCCAGCAGCTTAGTGACTAGCGGCGGCGGGGAGCTGTTTTTT
cdr3_aa: CASSLVTSGGGELFF

clone_size: -
j_call: TRBJ1-4
d_call: -
v_call: TRBV19
cdr3_nt: TGTGCCAGTAGTAGTCGGGGGAGTGGGGAAAAACTGTTTTTT
cdr3_aa: CASSSRGSGEKLFF

clone_size: few
j_call: TRBJ1-1
d_call: -
v_call: TRBV6-5
cdr3_nt: TGTGCCAGCAGTTACGGCGGCCGGAACACTGAAGCTTTCTTT
cdr3_aa: CASSYGGRNTEAFF

clone_size: -
j_call: TRBJ1-1
d_call: -
v_call: TRBV3-1/TRBV3-2
cdr3_nt: TGTGCCAGCAGCCCTTGGACCTCCCTCGGGGAGGCTTTCTTT
cdr3_aa: CASSPWTSLGEAFF

clone_size: once
j_call: TRBJ1-6
d_call: -
v_call: TRBV6-6
cdr3_nt: TGTGCCAGCAGACCGGACTCGGGTTCACCCCTCCACTTT
cdr3_aa: CASRPDSGSPLHF

clone_size: -
j_call: TRBJ1-2
d_call: TRBD1
v_call: TRBV6-5
cdr3_nt: TGTGCCAGCAGCACCGGACAGGGGAATGGCTACACCTTC
cdr3_aa: CASSTGQGNGYTF

clone_size: -
j_call: TRBJ1-3
d_call: -
v_call: TRBV7-2
cdr3_nt: TGTGCCAGCAGCGCCAGCTCTGGAAACACCATATATTTT
cdr3_aa: CASSASSGNTIYF

clone_size: few
j_call: TRBJ1-3
d_call: TRBD1
v_call: TRBV18
cdr3_nt: TGTGCCAGCTCACCTAAACAGGGGGCCTCTGGAAACACCATATATTTT
cdr3_aa: CASSPKQGASGNTIYF

clone_size: -
j_call: TRBJ2-7
d_call: -
v_call: TRBV2
cdr3_nt: TGTGCCAGCGAGGTGGCGGGCTTCGGCGAGCAGTACTTC
cdr3_aa: CASEVAGFGEQYF

clone_size: -
j_call: TRBJ1-2
d_call: TRBD1
v_call: TRBV11-2
cdr3_nt: TGTGCCAGCAGCTTAGTCGGGACAGATCCTGGCTACACCTTC
cdr3_aa: CASSLVGTDPGYTF

clone_size: -
j_call: TRBJ1-2
d_call: TRBD1
v_call: TRBV7-6
cdr3_nt: TGTGCCAGCAGCTCTGGGACAGGGGATTTGGTTCGTGGCTACACCTTC
cdr3_aa: CASSSGTGDLVRGYTF

clone_size: -
j_call: TRBJ2-7
d_call: -
v_call: TRBV5-4
cdr3_nt: TGTGCCAGCAGCTCCGAGAGCACCCGGGACTCTTTACATGAGCAGTACTTC
cdr3_aa: CASSSESTRDSLHEQYF

clone_size: -
j_call: TRBJ1-4
d_call: -
v_call: TRBV6-1
cdr3_nt: TGTGCCAGCAGTGAAGTGGCAGCTAATGAAAAACTGTTTTTT
cdr3_aa: CASSEVAANEKLFF

clone_size: once
j_call: TRBJ2-3
d_call: -
v_call: TRBV19
cdr3_nt: TGTGCCAGTAAACCGGGGGATTGGAAGAATACGCAGTATTTT
cdr3_aa: CASKPGDWKNTQYF

clone_size: -
j_call: TRBJ1-1
d_call: TRBD1
v_call: TRBV27
cdr3_nt: TGTGCCAGCAGTTTTCAGGGGGAGACTGAAGCTTTCTTT
cdr3_aa: CASSFQGETEAFF

clone_size: once
j_call: TRBJ2-6
d_call: -
v_call: TRBV14
cdr3_nt: TGTGCCAGCAGCCATATAACAGGGAGGGGGAATGGGGCCAACGTCCTGACTTTC
cdr3_aa: CASSHITGRGNGANVLTF

clone_size: -
j_call: TRBJ1-6
d_call: -
v_call: TRBV5-1
cdr3_nt: TGCGCCAGCAGCGCCGTTACAGGGCTGAATTCACCCCTCCACTTT
cdr3_aa: CASSAVTGLNSPLHF

clone_size: -
j_call: TRBJ2-7
d_call: TRBD1
v_call: TRBV29-1
cdr3_nt: TGCAGCGCTTCGGACAGGGTCGACGAGCAGTACTTC
cdr3_aa: CSASDRVDEQYF

clone_size: many
j_call: TRBJ1-1
d_call: -
v_call: TRBV30
cdr3_nt: TGTGCCTGCAAGAGACAGGAGATGAACACTGAAGCTTTCTTT
cdr3_aa: CACKRQEMNTEAFF

clone_size: -
j_call: TRBJ2-3
d_call: TRBD2
v_call: TRBV3-1/TRBV3-2
cdr3_nt: TGTGCCAGCAGCCATAACAGCGGGGGGCCAGCAGATACGCAGTATTTT
cdr3_aa: CASSHNSGGPADTQYF

clone_size: -
j_call: TRBJ2-3
d_call: TRBD2
v_call: TRBV6-5
cdr3_nt: TGTGCCGGATCGCGGGGGGAGCGCCCAGATACGCAGTATTTT
cdr3_aa: CAGSRGERPDTQYF

clone_size: -
j_call: TRBJ1-3
d_call: -
v_call: TRBV6-5
cdr3_nt: TGTGCCAGCATCGGACAGATCTCTGGAAACACCATATATTTT
cdr3_aa: CASIGQISGNTIYF

clone_size: -
j_call: TRBJ1-6
d_call: -
v_call: TRBV19
cdr3_nt: TGTGCCAGTAAGGACAGCAATCGTAATTCACCCCTCCACTTT
cdr3_aa: CASKDSNRNSPLHF

clone_size: -
j_call: TRBJ1-1
d_call: TRBD1
v_call: TRBV7-2
cdr3_nt: TGTGCCAGCAGCTTCTTGGGACAGGGGAGCACTGAAGCTTTCTTT
cdr3_aa: CASSFLGQGSTEAFF

clone_size: -
j_call: TRBJ1-2
d_call: -
v_call: TRBV5-1
cdr3_nt: TGCGCCAGCAGCGCGGACAACGCTAACTATGGCTACACCTTC
cdr3_aa: CASSADNANYGYTF

clone_size: -
j_call: TRBJ1-1
d_call: -
v_call: TRBV6-6
cdr3_nt: TGTGCCAGCAGTCCCGACACGGTCCTTGGGAACACTGAAGCTTTCTTT
cdr3_aa: CASSPDTVLGNTEAFF

clone_size: -
j_call: TRBJ1-1
d_call: -
v_call: TRBV6-5
cdr3_nt: TGTGCCAGCTCTATCGGAACAGGCTCTAACACTGAAGCTTTCTTT
cdr3_aa: CASSIGTGSNTEAFF

clone_size: -
j_call: TRBJ1-6
d_call: -
v_call: TRBV3-1/TRBV3-2
cdr3_nt: TGTGCCAGCAGCCCCCCCGGGGAGGTGTCACCCCTCCACTTT
cdr3_aa: CASSPPGEVSPLHF

clone_size: -
j_call: TRBJ1-2
d_call: -
v_call: TRBV5-1
cdr3_nt: TGCGCCAGCAGCTCCTACGGGGGGGATGGCTACACCTTC
cdr3_aa: CASSSYGGDGYTF

clone_size: -
j_call: TRBJ2-1
d_call: TRBD1
v_call: TRBV9
cdr3_nt: TGTGCCAGCAGCGTAGAGGGGGCAGACAATGAGCAGTTCTTC
cdr3_aa: CASSVEGADNEQFF